One TCR beta chain is described in this entry. Vbeta (60) and Jbeta (13) primers were used in the PCR. The assay was immunoSEQ multiplex PCR, and TCRdb's table has in-frame clones only and misses some. The profile shows roughly 180,000 clones, over 70% of them singletons. The entry originates in a study of cytomegalovirus exposure and HLA in healthy donors. The CDR3 totals 14 residues. V shed 2 bases and J shed 1 base, with 8 bases lying between them. Germline V lookup: CDR1 KGHSH, CDR2 LQKENI. The rearrangement uses TRBV18 and TRBJ1-1, with D tentatively TRBD1 (6 bases). The receptor comes from a woman aged 18 to 35 in good health and CMV-seropositive. The sample consisted of PBMCs. The CDR3 sequence: CASSPGQQNTEAFF. CDR3 nucleotides: TGTGCCAGCTCACCAGGACAGCAGAACACTGAAGCTTTCTTT.